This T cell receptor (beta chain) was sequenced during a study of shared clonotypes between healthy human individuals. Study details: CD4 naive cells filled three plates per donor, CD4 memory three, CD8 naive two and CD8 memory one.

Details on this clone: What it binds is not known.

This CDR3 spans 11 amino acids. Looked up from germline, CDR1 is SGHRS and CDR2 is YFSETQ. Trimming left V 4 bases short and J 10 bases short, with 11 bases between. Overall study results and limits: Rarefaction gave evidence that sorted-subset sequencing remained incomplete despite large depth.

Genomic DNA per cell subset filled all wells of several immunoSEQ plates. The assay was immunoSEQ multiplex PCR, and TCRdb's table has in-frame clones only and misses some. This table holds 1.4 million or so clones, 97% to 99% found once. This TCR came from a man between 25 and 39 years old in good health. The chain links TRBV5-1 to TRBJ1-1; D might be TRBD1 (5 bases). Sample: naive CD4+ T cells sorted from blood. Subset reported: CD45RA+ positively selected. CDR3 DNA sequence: TGCGCCAGCAGCGGGACGCGGGGAGCTTTCTTT. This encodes CASSGTRGAFF.